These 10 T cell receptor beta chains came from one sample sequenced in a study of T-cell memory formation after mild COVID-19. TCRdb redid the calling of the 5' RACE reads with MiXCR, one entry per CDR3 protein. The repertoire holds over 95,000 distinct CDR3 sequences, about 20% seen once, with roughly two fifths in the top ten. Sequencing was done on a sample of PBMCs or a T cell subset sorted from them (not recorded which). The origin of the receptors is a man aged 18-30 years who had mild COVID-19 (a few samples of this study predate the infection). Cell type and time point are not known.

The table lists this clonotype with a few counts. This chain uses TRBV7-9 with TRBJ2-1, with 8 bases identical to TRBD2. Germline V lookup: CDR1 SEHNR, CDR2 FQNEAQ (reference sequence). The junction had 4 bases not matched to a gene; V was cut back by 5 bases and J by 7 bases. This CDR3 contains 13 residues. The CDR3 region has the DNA TGTGCCAGCAGCACGGGGGGGCGGAATGAGCAGTTCTTC. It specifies CASSTGGRNEQFF.

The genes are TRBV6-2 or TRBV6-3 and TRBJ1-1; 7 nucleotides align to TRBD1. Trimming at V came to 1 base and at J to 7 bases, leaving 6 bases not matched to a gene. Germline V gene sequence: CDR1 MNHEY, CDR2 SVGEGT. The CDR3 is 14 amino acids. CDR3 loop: CASSYYGTENEAFF. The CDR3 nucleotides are TGTGCCAGCAGTTACTACGGGACAGAAAATGAAGCTTTCTTT.

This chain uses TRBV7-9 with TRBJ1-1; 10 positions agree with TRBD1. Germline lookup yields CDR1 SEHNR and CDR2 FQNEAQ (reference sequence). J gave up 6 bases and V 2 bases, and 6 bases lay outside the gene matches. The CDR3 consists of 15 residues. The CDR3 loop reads CASSLPTGTGAEAFF. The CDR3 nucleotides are TGTGCCAGCAGCTTACCAACCGGGACAGGGGCTGAAGCTTTCTTT.

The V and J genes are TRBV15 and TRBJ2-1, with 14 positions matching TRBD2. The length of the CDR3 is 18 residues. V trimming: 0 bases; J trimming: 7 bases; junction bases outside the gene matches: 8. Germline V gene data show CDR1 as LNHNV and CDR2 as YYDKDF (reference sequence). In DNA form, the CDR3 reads TGTGCCACCAGCAGAGATCGGCGACTAGCGGGGGGGCAGAATGAGCAGTTCTTC. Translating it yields CATSRDRRLAGGQNEQFF.

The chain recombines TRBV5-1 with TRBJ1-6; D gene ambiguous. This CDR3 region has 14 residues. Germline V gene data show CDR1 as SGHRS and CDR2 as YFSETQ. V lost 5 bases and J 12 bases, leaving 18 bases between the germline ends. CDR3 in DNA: TGCGCCAGCAGGCCTGCGGGTGTTAAGCAACCCCTCCACTTT. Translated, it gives CASRPAGVKQPLHF.

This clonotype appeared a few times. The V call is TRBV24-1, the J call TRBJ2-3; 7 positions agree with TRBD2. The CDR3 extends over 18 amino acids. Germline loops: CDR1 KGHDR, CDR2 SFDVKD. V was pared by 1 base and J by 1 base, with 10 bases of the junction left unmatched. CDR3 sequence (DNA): TGTGCCACCAGTGATTTAGTGGGGGGGAGGGGAGGCACAGATACGCAGTATTTT. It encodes CATSDLVGGRGGTDTQYF.

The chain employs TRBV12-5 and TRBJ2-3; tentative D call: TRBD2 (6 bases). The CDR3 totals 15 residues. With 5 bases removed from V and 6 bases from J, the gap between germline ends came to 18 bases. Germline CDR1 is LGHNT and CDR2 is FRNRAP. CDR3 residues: CASGPGEGGGDTQYF. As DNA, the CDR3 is TGTGCTAGTGGTCCCGGTGAAGGTGGGGGGGATACGCAGTATTTT.

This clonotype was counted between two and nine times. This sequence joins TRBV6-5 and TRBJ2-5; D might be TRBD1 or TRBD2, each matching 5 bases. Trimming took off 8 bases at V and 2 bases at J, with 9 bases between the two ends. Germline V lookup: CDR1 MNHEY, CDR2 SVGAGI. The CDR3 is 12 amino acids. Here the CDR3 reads CASGGQQETQYF. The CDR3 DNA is TGTGCCAGCGGAGGACAACAAGAGACCCAGTACTTC.

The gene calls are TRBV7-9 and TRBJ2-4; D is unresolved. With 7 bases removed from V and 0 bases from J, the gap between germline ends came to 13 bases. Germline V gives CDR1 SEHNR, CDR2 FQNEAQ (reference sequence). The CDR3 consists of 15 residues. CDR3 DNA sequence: TGTGCCAGCACCTCCGTGGCCGTAGCCAAAAACATTCAGTACTTC. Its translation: CASTSVAVAKNIQYF. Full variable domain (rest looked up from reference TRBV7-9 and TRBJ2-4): DTGVSQNPRHKITKRGQNVTFRCDPISEHNRLYWYRQTLGQGPEFLTYFQNEAQLEKSRLLSDRFSAERPKGSFSTLEIQRTEQGDSAMYLCASTSVAVAKNIQYFGAGTRLSVL.

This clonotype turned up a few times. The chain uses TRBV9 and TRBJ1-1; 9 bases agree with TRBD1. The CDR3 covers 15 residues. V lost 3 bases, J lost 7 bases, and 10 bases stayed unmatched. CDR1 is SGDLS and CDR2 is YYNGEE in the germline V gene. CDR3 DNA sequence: TGTGCCAGCAGCGCTTGGGACAGGGAAAATAGTGAAGCTTTCTTT. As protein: CASSAWDRENSEAFF.